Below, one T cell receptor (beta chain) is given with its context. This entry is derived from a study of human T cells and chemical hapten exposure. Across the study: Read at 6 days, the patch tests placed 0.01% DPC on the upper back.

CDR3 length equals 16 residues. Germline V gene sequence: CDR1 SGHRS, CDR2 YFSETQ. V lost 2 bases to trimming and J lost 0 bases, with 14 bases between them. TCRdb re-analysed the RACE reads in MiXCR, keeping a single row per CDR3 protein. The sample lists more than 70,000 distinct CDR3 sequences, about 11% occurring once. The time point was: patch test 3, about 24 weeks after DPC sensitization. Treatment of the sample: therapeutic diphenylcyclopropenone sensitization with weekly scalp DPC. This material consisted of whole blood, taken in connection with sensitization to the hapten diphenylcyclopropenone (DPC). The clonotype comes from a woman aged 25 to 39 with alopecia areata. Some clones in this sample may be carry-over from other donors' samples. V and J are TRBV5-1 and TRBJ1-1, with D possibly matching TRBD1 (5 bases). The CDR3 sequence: CASSLRGGQLNTEAFF. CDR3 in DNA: TGCGCCAGCAGCTTAAGGGGTGGTCAGTTGAACACTGAAGCTTTCTTT.